The 18 T cell receptor beta chains presented below share a single source sample, sequenced in a study of blood T cell repertoires in COVID-19. The protocol was immunoSEQ multiplex PCR, while the TCRdb copy is restricted to in-frame clones and leaves out a portion. Of over 150,000 clones listed, about 80% are singletons. What was sequenced was peripheral blood. These receptors were taken from a man in his sixties with acute or convalescent COVID-19.

This clone appeared many times. The sample carries other DNA sequences with the same CDR3. The chain has TRBV11-3 and TRBJ2-3, with 7 bases lining up with TRBD1. V lost 2 bases to trimming and J lost 6 bases; unmatched junction nucleotides: 11. Germline loops: CDR1 SGHNT, CDR2 YENEEA. The CDR3 contains 16 residues. The CDR3 DNA follows: TGTGCCAGCAGCTTACGGTCAGGGGGTTCGGGGGATACGCAGTATTTT. Its protein product is CASSLRSGGSGDTQYF.

The rearrangement joins TRBV9 to TRBJ1-2; D unclear. The CDR3 runs 13 residues. V was shortened by 3 bases and J by 0 bases, with 6 bases between the two germline ends. The germline V gene encodes CDR1 SGDLS and CDR2 YYNGEE. CDR3 in DNA: TGTGCCAGCAGCGGAACAGCTAACTATGGCTACACCTTC. Protein sequence: CASSGTANYGYTF. Full variable domain (outside the CDR3, taken from reference TRBV9 and TRBJ1-2): DSGVTQTPKHLITATGQRVTLRCSPRSGDLSVYWYQQSLDQGLQFLIQYYNGEERAKGNILERFSAQQFPDLHSELNLSSLELGDSALYFCASSGTANYGYTFGSGTRLTVV.

V gene TRBV7-8 combines with J gene TRBJ1-5; D possibly corresponds to TRBD1 (5 bases). This CDR3 has 14 residues. Germline V CDR1 and CDR2: SGHVS, FQNEAQ. The V gene lost 3 bases and the J gene lost 5 bases, with 11 bases spanning the gap. CDR3 region: CASSFGGWDQPQHF. The DNA for the CDR3 is TGTGCCAGCAGCTTCGGGGGGTGGGATCAGCCCCAGCATTTT. Looking up the rest from reference TRBV7-8 and TRBJ1-5 gives the full variable domain: GAGVSQSPRYKVAKRGQDVALRCDPISGHVSLFWYQQALGQGPEFLTYFQNEAQLDKSGLPSDRFFAERPEGSVSTLKIQRTQQEDSAVYLCASSFGGWDQPQHFGDGTRLSIL.

The chain uses TRBV29-1 and TRBJ2-7, with 7 bases fitting TRBD1. There are 16 residues in the CDR3. J was trimmed by 3 bases and V by 1 base; bases with no gene match: 12. Germline CDR1 reads SQVTM; CDR2 reads ANQGSEA. The CDR3 here is CSVEGDRDQDFYEQYF. CDR3 in DNA: TGCAGCGTTGAAGGTGACAGGGACCAGGATTTCTACGAGCAGTACTTC.

This clone was seen only a few times. V and J are TRBV3-1 (or the pseudogene TRBV3-2) and TRBJ1-2; D gene ambiguous. The CDR3 contains 12 residues. CDR1 is LGHDT, CDR2 YNNKEL, per germline (reference sequence). V lost 4 bases and J 3 bases, leaving 6 bases between the germline ends. CDR3 in amino acids: CASSRADYGYTF. The CDR3 bases are TGTGCCAGCAGCCGGGCCGACTATGGCTACACCTTC.

V is TRBV4-2 and J is TRBJ1-2, with D unclear. Trimming stripped 1 base from V and 5 bases from J, with 11 bases between. Looked up from germline, CDR1 is LGHNA and CDR2 is YNFKEQ. The CDR3 sequence is 14 residues long. The CDR3 region is CASSQGSSWYGYTF. Here the CDR3 DNA reads TGTGCCAGCAGCCAAGGTAGCTCTTGGTATGGCTACACCTTC.

The chain carries TRBV27 and TRBJ2-7; possible D gene TRBD2, 5 bases. Germline V gene sequence: CDR1 MNHEY, CDR2 SMNVEV (reference sequence). V was pared by 3 bases and J by 4 bases, with 16 bases between. The CDR3 consists of 15 residues. CDR3 amino acids: CASSLRRQDSYEQYF. CDR3 coding DNA: TGTGCCAGCAGTTTGAGGAGGCAGGACTCTTACGAGCAGTACTTC.

The rearrangement links TRBV3-1 (or the pseudogene TRBV3-2) to TRBJ2-1; tentative D call: TRBD1 (6 bases). Germline CDR1 LGHDT, CDR2 YNNKEL (reference sequence). Trimming shortened V by 1 base and J by 1 base, and 8 bases separated the two germline ends. There are 15 residues in the CDR3. CDR3 residues: CASSQGQGSYNEQFF. The CDR3 DNA reads TGTGCCAGCAGCCAAGGGCAGGGGTCCTACAATGAGCAGTTCTTC.

This clone has only one observation. The sample has other DNA sequences that encode this CDR3 too. This chain connects TRBV6-2 or TRBV6-3 to TRBJ2-7, with D tentatively TRBD2 (5 bases). Germline assignment: CDR1 MNHEY and CDR2 SVGEGT. The V and J ends lost 2 bases and 3 bases respectively, with 8 bases between them. The CDR3 runs 13 residues. Here the CDR3 reads CASSYLRDYEQYF. The CDR3, as DNA: TGTGCCAGCAGTTACCTCCGGGACTACGAGCAGTACTTC.

This clone was seen a handful of times. The chain links TRBV30 to TRBJ1-1; TRBD1 aligns across 10 bases. V lost 5 bases to trimming and J lost 2 bases; unmatched junction nucleotides: 5. Germline V gene sequence: CDR1 GTSNPN, CDR2 SVGIG (reference sequence). CDR3 size: 14 residues. CDR3 protein: CAWDRDRGNTEAFF. The CDR3 DNA reads as TGTGCCTGGGACCGGGACAGGGGTAACACTGAAGCTTTCTTT.

The chain recombines TRBV4-1 with TRBJ2-3; a weak D match, TRBD1 (7 bases). The CDR3 covers 14 residues. Trimming left V 4 bases short and J 6 bases short, with 14 bases between. Germline values: CDR1 MGHRA, CDR2 YSYEKL. The CDR3 coding sequence is TGCGCCAGCAGCCCTGTCAGGGGGGCGGATACGCAGTATTTT. Translated, it gives CASSPVRGADTQYF.

The chain uses TRBV5-1 and TRBJ2-5; D ambiguous. Germline assignment: CDR1 SGHRS and CDR2 YFSETQ. There are 13 residues in the CDR3. V shed 0 bases and J shed 5 bases, with 8 bases lying between them. CDR3 loop: CASSLDVEETQYF. DNA of the CDR3: TGCGCCAGCAGCTTGGATGTTGAGGAGACCCAGTACTTC. Combining the CDR3 with reference TRBV5-1 and TRBJ2-5 gives the whole variable domain KAGVTQTPRYLIKTRGQQVTLSCSPISGHRSVSWYQQTPGQGLQFLFEYFSETQRNKGNFPGRFSGRQFSNSRSEMNVSTLELGDSALYLCASSLDVEETQYFGPGTRLLVL.

The CDR3 DNA follows: TGCGCCAGCAGCCACCCAGGGGGACGGGTCTACGAGCAGTACTTC. Protein: CASSHPGGRVYEQYF. The J gene is TRBJ2-7, the V gene TRBV4-1; 7 bases match TRBD1. CDR1 is MGHRA and CDR2 is YSYEKL in the germline V gene. V lost 3 bases, J lost 3 bases, and 8 bases stayed unmatched. There are 15 residues in the CDR3.

J is TRBJ2-7 and V is TRBV7-2; the match to TRBD1 covers 8 bases. The CDR3 has 14 residues. V lost 6 bases to trimming and J lost 1 base; unmatched junction nucleotides: 5. CDR1 and CDR2 (germline): SGHTA, FQGNSA. CDR3 in amino acids: CASSPDRASYEQYF. The CDR3 nucleotides read TGTGCCAGCAGTCCGGACAGGGCTTCCTACGAGCAGTACTTC.

The gene calls are TRBV3-1 (or the pseudogene TRBV3-2) and TRBJ2-2; weak D call: TRBD2 (6 bases). From germline, CDR1 is LGHDT and CDR2 YNNKEL (reference sequence). The CDR3 extends over 15 amino acids. The V gene lost 1 base and the J gene lost 4 bases, with 10 bases spanning the gap. CDR3 sequence: CASSQGLASTGELFF. CDR3 DNA sequence: TGTGCCAGCAGCCAAGGGCTAGCGTCCACCGGGGAGCTGTTTTTT.

The rearrangement joins TRBV30 to TRBJ1-4, with D tentatively TRBD1 (6 bases). Germline V gene lookup returns CDR1 GTSNPN and CDR2 SVGIG (reference sequence). The V end was cut by 8 bases, the J end by 1 base, with 11 bases between. The CDR3 totals 13 residues. CDR3 residues: CAREGETNEKLFF. The CDR3 coding sequence is TGTGCCAGGGAGGGGGAAACTAATGAAAAACTGTTTTTT.

This clone was seen a few times. Mismatch with germline at one junction end may stem from a read error. This chain uses TRBV6-7 with TRBJ1-6; no reliable D call. TRBV6-7 is treated as an ORF (open reading frame) with a function not yet certain. The CDR3 has 10 residues. This CDR3 reads CASSYSARDF. CDR3 sequence (DNA): TGTGCCAGCAGTTACTCGGCCCGGGACTTT.

The CDR3 sequence: CASSLGWDRDERQTYEQYF. Written as DNA, the CDR3 is TGTGCCAGCAGCTTAGGTTGGGACAGGGACGAACGTCAAACCTACGAGCAGTACTTC. The chain links TRBV11-2 to TRBJ2-7, with 9 bases that match TRBD1. Germline-derived CDR1 and CDR2 are SGHAT and FQNNGV. This CDR3 contains 19 residues. J was trimmed by 2 bases and V by 1 base; bases with no gene match: 15.